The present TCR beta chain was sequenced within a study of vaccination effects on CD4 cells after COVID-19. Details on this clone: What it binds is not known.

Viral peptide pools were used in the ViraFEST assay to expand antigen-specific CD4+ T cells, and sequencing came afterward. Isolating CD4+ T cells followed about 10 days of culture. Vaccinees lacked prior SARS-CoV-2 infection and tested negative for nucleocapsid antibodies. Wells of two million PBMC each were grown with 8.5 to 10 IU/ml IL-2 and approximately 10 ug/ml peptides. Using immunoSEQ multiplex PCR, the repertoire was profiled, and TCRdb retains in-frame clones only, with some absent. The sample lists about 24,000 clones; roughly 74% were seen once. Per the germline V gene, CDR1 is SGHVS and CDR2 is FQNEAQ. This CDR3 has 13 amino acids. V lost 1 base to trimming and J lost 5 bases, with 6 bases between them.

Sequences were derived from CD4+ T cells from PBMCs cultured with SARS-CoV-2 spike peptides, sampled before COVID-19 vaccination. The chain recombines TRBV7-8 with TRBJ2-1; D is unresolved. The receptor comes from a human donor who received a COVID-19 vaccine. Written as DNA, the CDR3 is TGTGCCAGCAGCTTAGGACGACACAATGAGCAGTTCTTC. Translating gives CASSLGRHNEQFF.